The next 7 T cell receptor beta chains were all read from a single sample in a study of OX40 agonist ivuxolimab in advanced cancers. Measured with immunoSEQ multiplex PCR; TCRdb has only the in-frame clones, and not every one. The sample lists over 55,000 clones; roughly nine tenths were seen once. Sequenced material: CD4+ or CD8+ T cells sorted from blood, taken in a trial of the OX40 agonist ivuxolimab. The origin of the receptors is an adult with an advanced solid tumor such as melanoma, head and neck, liver or kidney cancer.

This clone has just a few counts. Other DNA sequences in this specimen translate into the identical CDR3. This chain links TRBV12-5 with TRBJ2-3; D ambiguous. CDR3 length: 11 amino acids. V lost 3 bases and J lost 5, with 3 bases in between. CDR1 and CDR2 (germline): LGHNT, FRNRAP. The CDR3 DNA sequence: TGTGCTAGTGGTTTAGGAGATACGCAGTATTTT. Its translation: CASGLGDTQYF.

V and J are TRBV7-8 and TRBJ2-3; 10 bases align to TRBD1. The junction had 1 base not matched to a gene; V was cut back by 4 bases and J by 3 bases. This CDR3 comprises 14 residues. Germline assignment: CDR1 SGHVS and CDR2 FQNEAQ. Here the CDR3 DNA reads TGTGCCAGCAGCTGGGGACAGGGGACAGATACGCAGTATTTT. This codes for CASSWGQGTDTQYF.

This chain uses TRBV2 with TRBJ1-2; D gene uncertain. V lost 7 bases and J 0 bases, leaving 12 bases between the germline ends. Germline values: CDR1 SNHLY, CDR2 FYNNEI. The CDR3 consists of 14 residues. CDR3 residues: CASIPGQANYGYTF. The DNA of the CDR3 is TGTGCCAGCATCCCAGGCCAAGCTAACTATGGCTACACCTTC.

In nucleotides, the CDR3 is TGTGCCAGCAGCCAAGAGTTGAGGGGGGCCATTCGCTCTGGAAACACCATATATTTT. It translates to CASSQELRGAIRSGNTIYF. The chain carries TRBV4-2 and TRBJ1-3; D is perhaps TRBD1 (6 bases). This CDR3 spans 19 amino acids. The V gene lost 0 bases and the J gene lost 0 bases, with 18 bases spanning the gap. Germline loops: CDR1 LGHNA, CDR2 YNFKEQ.

The chain combines TRBV5-1 with TRBJ1-1, with 7 nucleotides matching TRBD1. Germline CDR1 SGHRS, CDR2 YFSETQ. This CDR3 contains 14 residues. Trimming cost V 1 base and J 1 base; bases outside gene matches: 1. The CDR3 region has the DNA TGCGCCAGCAGCTTGCAGGGGGGGAACACTGAAGCTTTCTTT. Its protein product is CASSLQGGNTEAFF. The variable domain in full, completed from reference TRBV5-1 and TRBJ1-1, reads KAGVTQTPRYLIKTRGQQVTLSCSPISGHRSVSWYQQTPGQGLQFLFEYFSETQRNKGNFPGRFSGRQFSNSRSEMNVSTLELGDSALYLCASSLQGGNTEAFFGQGTRLTVV.

The chain is built from TRBV14 and TRBJ2-1; TRBD2 agrees at 12 bases. This CDR3 spans 16 amino acids. Germline-derived CDR1 and CDR2 are SGHDN and FVKESK. With 5 bases clipped from V and 5 bases from J, the junction kept 7 bases outside the gene matches. The CDR3 spells CASSTLAGGRNNEQFF. The DNA for the CDR3 is TGTGCCAGCAGCACCCTAGCGGGGGGGAGGAACAATGAGCAGTTCTTC.

The chain combines TRBV7-9 with TRBJ2-5; 7 bases match TRBD2. Germline values: CDR1 SEHNR, CDR2 FQNEAQ (reference sequence). This CDR3 has 16 residues. The J segment lost 1 base and the V segment lost 5 bases, leaving 10 bases of the junction unmatched. The CDR3 DNA reads TGTGCCAGCAGCCCGAGGCTGGGGGGGAGCCAAGAGACCCAGTACTTC. Translation: CASSPRLGGSQETQYF.